These T cell receptor beta chains were read from a single sample in a study of cytomegalovirus exposure and HLA in healthy donors. Using immunoSEQ multiplex PCR, the repertoire was profiled, and TCRdb retains in-frame clones only, with some absent. Among just under 150,000 clones listed, approximately 86% were seen once. Sequencing was carried out using PBMCs. The receptor set was obtained from a young man in good health and CMV-seropositive. CDR3s include the opening cysteine and the closing phenylalanine or tryptophan.

cdr3_aa v_call
CASSPIRGQTEAFF TRBV18
CASSGTGGAGYGYTF TRBV5-1
CASSAEVGQVETQYF TRBV2
CASSSRQGLTDTQYF TRBV6-6
CASQRGIGGYTF TRBV25-1
CAWSRVGDSLFEPQHF TRBV30
CASSPHLGEQGQEAFF TRBV9
CASSFGTGVGNTIYF TRBV27
CAHEGTSSTNRLEDTQYF TRBV30
CASSRDRDETQYF TRBV5-4
CASSSTGGAETQYF TRBV28
CASSGTGVNTEAFF TRBV2
CASRNSARSTEAFF TRBV28
CASSIPRGRSYGYTF TRBV19
CASSPGTGNGYTF TRBV25-1
CAISEGSGQTGELFF TRBV10-3
CASNPSGRRYEQYF TRBV5-8
CASSRPGQGRGNEQFF TRBV6-6
CASNPDGGRALLRGNEQFF TRBV5-4
CAISAGPGGYTF TRBV10-3
CASSQETGVYGYTF TRBV4-1
CASSESLGPQYF TRBV25-1
CASSLRDKETQYF TRBV11-1